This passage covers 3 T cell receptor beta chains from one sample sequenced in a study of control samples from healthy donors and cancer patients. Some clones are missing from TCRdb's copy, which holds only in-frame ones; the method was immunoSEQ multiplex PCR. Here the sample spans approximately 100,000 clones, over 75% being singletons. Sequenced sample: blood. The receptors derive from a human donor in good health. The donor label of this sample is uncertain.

The CDR3 nucleotides read TGCAGCGTTGTAGGGCCCGCCAACACTGAAGCTTTCTTT. This codes for CSVVGPANTEAFF. The chain recombines TRBV29-1 with TRBJ1-1, with unresolved D. The V gene lost 4 bases and the J gene lost 2 bases, with 11 bases spanning the gap. The CDR3 length is 13 residues. Germline V gene sequence: CDR1 SQVTM, CDR2 ANQGSEA.

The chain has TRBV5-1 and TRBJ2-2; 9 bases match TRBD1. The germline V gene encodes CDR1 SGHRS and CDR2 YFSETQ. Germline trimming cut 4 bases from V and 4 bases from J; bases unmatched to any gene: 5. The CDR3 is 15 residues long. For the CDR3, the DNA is TGCGCCAGCAGCACCGGGACAGGGACCACCGGGGAGCTGTTTTTT. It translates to CASSTGTGTTGELFF.

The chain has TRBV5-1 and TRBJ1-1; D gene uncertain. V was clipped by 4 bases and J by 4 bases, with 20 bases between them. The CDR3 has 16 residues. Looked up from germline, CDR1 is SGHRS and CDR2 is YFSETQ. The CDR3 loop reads CASSPTPEGRGTEAFF. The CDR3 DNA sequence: TGCGCCAGCAGCCCTACCCCAGAGGGTAGAGGCACTGAAGCTTTCTTT.